The sequence of this TCR beta chain was determined in a study of blood T cell repertoires in COVID-19. At the level of the study: PBMCs, B-cell-depleted T cells, or T cells were the source of the cDNA or gDNA that made up the material.

The length of the CDR3 is 14 residues. The V end lost 5 bases, the J end lost 3 bases, and 14 bases lay between the germline ends. Germline CDR1 reads SGHTA; CDR2 reads FQGTGA. Only in-frame clones appear in the TCRdb table, and some are missing; sequencing was by immunoSEQ multiplex PCR. The sample consists of 200,000 to 250,000 clones, 82% of them appearing once. This TCR derives from a woman of 80 years or more with acute or convalescent COVID-19. The specimen was peripheral blood. This rearrangement joins TRBV7-3 to TRBJ2-7, with a tentative D call TRBD1 (6 bases). The CDR3 nucleotides are TGTGCCAGCAGCCCCCGGGACATGCTCTACGAGCAGTACTTC. Its translation is CASSPRDMLYEQYF.